These 16 T cell receptor beta chains share one sample of origin, sequenced in a study of cytotoxic CD8 clonotypes in ibrutinib-treated CLL. Sequencing used immunoSEQ multiplex PCR; TCRdb keeps in-frame clones, though not all of them. Here the sample spans approximately 120,000 clones, under 90% being singletons. Sequenced material: PBMCs, taken after 24 months of ibrutinib treatment. All receptors come from a human donor with chronic lymphocytic leukemia.

The rearrangement links TRBV7-2 to TRBJ1-5, with D maybe TRBD1 (6 bases). With 5 bases removed from V and 0 bases from J, the gap between germline ends came to 17 bases. The germline V gene encodes CDR1 SGHTA and CDR2 FQGNSA. The CDR3 contains 17 residues. CDR3 region: CASSTGTLQYSNQPQHF. The DNA of the CDR3 is TGTGCCAGCAGCACCGGGACACTTCAATATAGCAATCAGCCCCAGCATTTT.

The chain links TRBV6-5 to TRBJ2-7; perhaps TRBD2 as D (5 bases). V lost 2 bases and J 6 bases, leaving 11 bases between the germline ends. Looked up from germline, CDR1 is MNHEY and CDR2 is SVGAGI. This CDR3 spans 13 amino acids. DNA for the CDR3: TGTGCCAGCAGTTACCCCGGGATCGGCGAGCAGTACTTC. It yields the protein CASSYPGIGEQYF.

The CDR3 loop reads CASSKRVGQGGYNEQFF. As DNA, the CDR3 is TGTGCCAGCAGCAAACGGGTGGGTCAGGGAGGCTACAATGAGCAGTTCTTC. The genes are TRBV25-1 and TRBJ2-1; D is perhaps TRBD2 (6 bases). The V and J ends lost 6 bases and 3 bases respectively, with 21 bases between them. Germline CDR1 reads MGHDK; CDR2 reads SYGVNS. The CDR3 extends over 17 amino acids.

The V call is TRBV19, the J call TRBJ1-6; tentative D call: TRBD1 (5 bases). This CDR3 spans 15 amino acids. Per the germline V gene, CDR1 is LNHDA and CDR2 is SQIVND (reference sequence). Deletions cut 0 bases from V and 6 bases from J, with 9 bases between. The CDR3 is CASSIDPRGNSPLHF. Here the CDR3 DNA reads TGTGCCAGTAGTATAGATCCAAGGGGTAATTCACCCCTCCACTTT.

The chain uses TRBV2 and TRBJ2-2, with TRBD1 as a possible D gene (6 bases). V was shortened by 7 bases and J by 4 bases, with 13 bases between the two germline ends. The CDR3 is 14 amino acids. Germline CDR1 is SNHLY and CDR2 is FYNNEI. CDR3 loop: CASTLGHFTGELFF. The CDR3 DNA follows: TGTGCCAGCACGCTGGGACACTTCACCGGGGAGCTGTTTTTT.

V is TRBV6-1 and J is TRBJ1-1; D not certain. Looked up from germline, CDR1 is MNHNS and CDR2 is SASEGT. The V gene lost 5 bases and the J gene lost 6 bases, with 19 bases spanning the gap. The CDR3 sequence is 15 residues long. CDR3 in amino acids: CASSLSGPLTAEAFF. In nucleotides, the CDR3 is TGTGCCAGCAGTTTATCTGGACCGCTGACCGCTGAAGCTTTCTTT.

CDR3 DNA: TGTGCCAGCAGTTACCTACGAGGGGAGCAGACCCAGTACTTC. Amino acids: CASSYLRGEQTQYF. V gene TRBV27 combines with J gene TRBJ2-5; the D gene could be TRBD1 or TRBD2 (5 bases each). The CDR3 totals 14 residues. Germline-derived CDR1 and CDR2 are MNHEY and SMNVEV (reference sequence). The V end lost 4 bases, the J end lost 6 bases, and 15 bases lay between the germline ends.

The chain combines TRBV9 with TRBJ2-3; perhaps TRBD2 as D (5 bases). Germline V gene data show CDR1 as SGDLS and CDR2 as YYNGEE. V lost 1 base to trimming and J lost 0 bases, with 12 bases between them. This CDR3 comprises 16 residues. The CDR3 DNA reads TGTGCCAGCAGCGTACACCTAGCCCCTAGCACAGATACGCAGTATTTT. Its translation is CASSVHLAPSTDTQYF.

The chain couples TRBV4-2 to TRBJ1-2; 9 nucleotides match TRBD1. With V trimmed by 1 base and J by 5 bases, 5 bases remained unmatched. The CDR3 is 15 amino acids. Germline CDR1 LGHNA, CDR2 YNFKEQ. CDR3 in amino acids: CASSQGDRVTYGYTF. The DNA for the CDR3 is TGTGCCAGCAGCCAAGGGGACAGGGTTACTTATGGCTACACCTTC.

This clone appeared once. The chain joins TRBV4-1 to TRBJ1-2; D is possibly TRBD1 (5 bases). The CDR3 is 15 amino acids. The V and J ends lost 2 bases and 2 bases respectively, with 12 bases between them. Germline V gene data show CDR1 as MGHRA and CDR2 as YSYEKL. In DNA form, the CDR3 reads TGCGCCAGCAGCCAACCTACGAAGGGGAACTATGGCTACACCTTC. Protein: CASSQPTKGNYGYTF.

The chain carries TRBV18 and TRBJ1-2; D is uncertain. V dropped 0 bases and J dropped 2 bases, with 10 bases sitting between them. CDR1 is KGHSH and CDR2 is LQKENI in the germline V gene. This CDR3 spans 15 amino acids. The DNA of the CDR3 is TGTGCCAGCTCACCACCAAAGGGAGGAAACTATGGCTACACCTTC. Amino acid sequence: CASSPPKGGNYGYTF.

The rearrangement links TRBV10-1 to TRBJ1-6, with a weak D call TRBD1 (5 bases). The CDR3 length is 13 residues. V dropped 2 bases and J dropped 14 bases, with 13 bases sitting between them. Germline V gene sequence: CDR1 WNHNN, CDR2 SYGVQD (reference sequence). For the CDR3, the DNA is TGCGCCAGCAGTGAGGCAGGGAAAGGGTCCCTCCACTTT. The encoded protein is CASSEAGKGSLHF.

This chain connects TRBV19 to TRBJ2-7; 14 bases match TRBD2. Germline lookup yields CDR1 LNHDA and CDR2 SQIVND (reference sequence). V lost 5 bases to trimming and J lost 0 bases; unmatched junction nucleotides: 3. The CDR3 loop spans 16 amino acids. The CDR3 loop is CASSPGTSGGSYEQYF. The CDR3 DNA reads TGTGCCAGTAGTCCCGGGACTAGCGGGGGCTCCTACGAGCAGTACTTC.

The V and J genes are TRBV10-3 and TRBJ1-6; 12 nucleotides align to TRBD1. The trim removed 6 bases at V and 6 bases at J, leaving 9 bases unmatched. This CDR3 region has 17 residues. Per germline, CDR1 ENHRY and CDR2 SYGVKD. CDR3 nucleotides: TGTGCCATCAGAAAGGGACAGGGGGCGGGCGTTAATTCACCCCTCCACTTT. It yields the protein CAIRKGQGAGVNSPLHF.

This clone was seen many times. V usage is TRBV30 and J usage is TRBJ1-2; the D is unclear. Germline CDR1 is GTSNPN and CDR2 is SVGIG (reference sequence). Trimming left V 4 bases short and J 1 base short, with 10 bases between. CDR3 length: 13 amino acids. DNA for the CDR3: TGTGCCTGGACGGTTTCGATTAACTATGGCTACACCTTC. This encodes CAWTVSINYGYTF.

The chain is built from TRBV28 and TRBJ1-2; a possible D gene is TRBD1 (6 bases). V was trimmed by 4 bases and J by 0 bases, leaving 21 bases between them. This CDR3 spans 18 amino acids. Germline V CDR1 and CDR2: MDHEN, SYDVKM. The CDR3 is CASSSIQGFGHANYGYTF. For the CDR3, the DNA is TGTGCCAGCAGTTCGATACAGGGATTTGGCCATGCTAACTATGGCTACACCTTC.